This T cell receptor beta chain was retrieved from a study of T cell repertoires in cytomegalovirus infection. Study at large: The authors used CMV epitopes that were HLA-C-restricted (recently identified) and HLA-B-restricted (well studied). Public TCR beta signatures provided an indication of both CMV infection and a matching HLA type. Notes on the study in general: Cumulative frequency (of public TCR beta family members) identified carriers of CMV plus the relevant HLA.

Germline V lookup: CDR1 MNHEY, CDR2 SMNVEV (reference sequence). The V end was cut by 2 bases, the J end by 6 bases, with 16 bases between. This CDR3 spans 15 amino acids. This clonotype has at least ten counts. Its antigen is not identified. TCRdb reanalysed the reads using MiXCR and keeps one entry per CDR3 protein. The sample includes some 940,000 distinct CDR3 sequences, approximately 33% of them seen just once. The chain recombines TRBV27 with TRBJ1-2, with a possible D match to TRBD1 (5 bases). Source: cultured CD8+ T cells from PBMCs, taken from culture after CMV antigen stimulation. The source of this sequence is a human donor in good health (CMV status not recorded). Some clones in this sample may be carry-over from other donors' samples. The CDR3 sequence is CASSLRGGETNGYTF. CDR3 nucleotide sequence: TGTGCCAGCAGTTTAAGGGGAGGGGAAACAAATGGCTACACCTTC.